Following are 5 T cell receptor beta chains from one sample sequenced in a study of preoperative IRX-2 immunotherapy in early breast cancer. Regarding treatment: preoperative locoregional IRX-2 cytokine immunotherapy. Method: immunoSEQ multiplex PCR; TCRdb's copy keeps in-frame clones and lacks some. Among about 32,000 clones listed, 80% to 85% were seen once. Sequencing used lymph node tissue, obtained from a patient treated with IRX-2 immunotherapy. Receptors were obtained from a human donor with breast cancer.

The V and J genes are TRBV6-7 and TRBJ2-5; 7 bases are shared with TRBD1. TRBV6-7 is treated as an ORF (open reading frame) with a function not yet certain. The CDR3 runs to 20 residues. The V and J ends lost 6 bases and 3 bases, in that order; junction bases with no gene match: 25. CDR3 in amino acids: CASRGIDRVVFALFEETQYF. The CDR3 DNA sequence: TGTGCCAGCAGGGGAATCGACAGGGTGGTTTTCGCCCTGTTTGAAGAGACCCAGTACTTC.

This chain joins TRBV25-1 and TRBJ1-1; no firm D call. The CDR3 consists of 12 residues. Trimming cost V 5 bases and J 0 bases, with 4 bases left between them. Germline V gene data show CDR1 as MGHDK and CDR2 as SYGVNS. The CDR3 loop is CASSKMNTEAFF. In DNA form, the CDR3 reads TGTGCCAGCAGTAAAATGAACACTGAAGCTTTCTTT.

The chain has TRBV14 and TRBJ2-7, with D unresolved. The germline gives CDR1 SGHDN, CDR2 FVKESK. V was pared by 1 base and J by 7 bases, with 11 bases between. This CDR3 has 13 amino acids. CDR3 residues: CASSQGWVGEQYF. In nucleotides, the CDR3 is TGTGCCAGCAGCCAAGGGTGGGTGGGGGAGCAGTACTTC.

The chain has TRBV6-8 and TRBJ2-7, with a weak D call TRBD1 (6 bases). With 7 bases removed from V and 3 bases from J, the gap between germline ends came to 16 bases. Germline CDR1 MNHGY, CDR2 SAAAGT. The CDR3 consists of 14 residues. Here the CDR3 DNA reads TGTGCCAGCATCCCGGGACACGGGATCTACGAGCAGTACTTC. It is translated as CASIPGHGIYEQYF.

The V and J genes are TRBV28 and TRBJ2-7, with a weak D call TRBD2 (6 bases). The germline V and J ends were trimmed by 0 bases and 2 bases, with 11 bases remaining between them. The CDR3 extends over 15 amino acids. In germline, CDR1 is MDHEN, CDR2 SYDVKM. CDR3 amino acids: CASSLWGRTTYEQYF. DNA of the CDR3: TGTGCCAGCAGTTTATGGGGGAGGACTACCTACGAGCAGTACTTC.